Listed below are T cell receptor beta chains from one sample, sequenced in a study of patients and donors after allogeneic stem cell transplantation. MiXCR was run by TCRdb on the RT-PCR reads, yielding one entry per CDR3 protein. The table includes about 410,000 distinct CDR3 sequences, 16% detected once. Sequenced material: blood, either unsorted or a sorted T cell fraction (not recorded which). These TCRs come from a human donor who was either an allogeneic HSCT recipient or a stem cell or donor lymphocyte infusion donor (not recorded which). It is not recorded whose cells these are; they may come from a transplant donor. CDR3s include the opening cysteine and the closing phenylalanine or tryptophan. D genes are given only for firm matches. Rows may omit the clone size; those that give it use once, few, many or a size class.

j_call: TRBJ1-1
clone_size: .
v_call: TRBV6-2/TRBV6-3
d_call: .
cdr3_nt: TGTGCCAGCATAGGGAAGGGGGAATCTGGCACTGAAGCTTTCTTT
cdr3_aa: CASIGKGESGTEAFF

j_call: TRBJ2-3
clone_size: .
v_call: TRBV20-1
d_call: TRBD2
cdr3_nt: TGCAGTGCTAGCCCCGGTCTAGGGCGGGAGAGGACAGATACGCAGTATTTT
cdr3_aa: CSASPGLGRERTDTQYF

j_call: TRBJ2-2
clone_size: many
v_call: TRBV5-1
d_call: TRBD1
cdr3_nt: TGCGCCAGCAGCCTCATTCCGGGACAGGGATGGGAGCTGTTTTTT
cdr3_aa: CASSLIPGQGWELFF

j_call: TRBJ2-3
clone_size: few
v_call: TRBV29-1
d_call: .
cdr3_nt: TGCAGCGTTCTTGAAAACAAGTATACGCAGTATTTT
cdr3_aa: CSVLENKYTQYF

j_call: TRBJ2-2
clone_size: few
v_call: TRBV5-1
d_call: .
cdr3_nt: TGCGCCAGCAGCTTCGGAGACCGGCCCTGGTCCGGGGAGCTGTTTTTT
cdr3_aa: CASSFGDRPWSGELFF

j_call: TRBJ1-1
clone_size: .
v_call: TRBV6-5
d_call: .
cdr3_nt: TGTGCCAGCTCTACAGGCCCAGCTGAAGCTTTCTTT
cdr3_aa: CASSTGPAEAFF

j_call: TRBJ1-5
clone_size: .
v_call: TRBV2
d_call: TRBD1
cdr3_nt: TGTGCCAGCAGTCCGACAAGGACAGGGACGACGGCCGGACAGCCCCAGCATTTT
cdr3_aa: CASSPTRTGTTAGQPQHF

j_call: TRBJ1-3
clone_size: many
v_call: TRBV19
d_call: .
cdr3_nt: TGTGCCAGTAGTATAAACTTATCTGGAAACACCATATATTTT
cdr3_aa: CASSINLSGNTIYF

j_call: TRBJ1-3
clone_size: few
v_call: TRBV18
d_call: .
cdr3_nt: TGTGCCAGCTCACGTTCAAGCTCTGGAAACACCATATATTTT
cdr3_aa: CASSRSSSGNTIYF

j_call: TRBJ2-3
clone_size: .
v_call: TRBV7-2
d_call: .
cdr3_nt: TGTGCCAGCAGCTTATCCTTCTCCGCAGATACGCAGTATTTT
cdr3_aa: CASSLSFSADTQYF

j_call: TRBJ2-7
clone_size: few
v_call: TRBV14
d_call: TRBD2
cdr3_nt: TGTGCCAGCAGCCAAGGACTAGCGGACCACTACGAGCAGTACTTC
cdr3_aa: CASSQGLADHYEQYF

j_call: TRBJ1-1
clone_size: .
v_call: TRBV7-9
d_call: .
cdr3_nt: TGTGCCAGCAGCGCCCGACAGAACATGAACACTGAAGCTTTCTTT
cdr3_aa: CASSARQNMNTEAFF

j_call: TRBJ2-5
clone_size: .
v_call: TRBV7-8
d_call: .
cdr3_nt: TGTGCCAGCAGCGCTCGACCGTACCAAGAGACCCAGTACTTC
cdr3_aa: CASSARPYQETQYF

j_call: TRBJ2-7
clone_size: few
v_call: TRBV18
d_call: TRBD2
cdr3_nt: TGTGCCAGCTCACCAACCCCGGACGGGAGGACCTACGAGCAGTACTTC
cdr3_aa: CASSPTPDGRTYEQYF

j_call: TRBJ2-1
clone_size: few
v_call: TRBV29-1
d_call: TRBD2
cdr3_nt: TGCAGCGTTGCGGCGGGAGGGCCAAAGCAGTTCTTC
cdr3_aa: CSVAAGGPKQFF

j_call: TRBJ1-2
clone_size: .
v_call: TRBV25-1
d_call: .
cdr3_nt: TGTGCCAGCCCCCAGTTAACCGGGGACGGGACCGACTATGGCTACACCTTC
cdr3_aa: CASPQLTGDGTDYGYTF

j_call: TRBJ2-3
clone_size: few
v_call: TRBV10-2
d_call: .
cdr3_nt: TGCGCCAGCAAAAGCGGGCGAAGCACAGATACGCAGTATTTT
cdr3_aa: CASKSGRSTDTQYF

j_call: TRBJ2-5
clone_size: few
v_call: TRBV20-1
d_call: TRBD2
cdr3_nt: TGCAGTGCTAGACTCGCCGGGACTAGCAGAGAGACCCAGTACTTC
cdr3_aa: CSARLAGTSRETQYF

j_call: TRBJ2-7
clone_size: few
v_call: TRBV6-2/TRBV6-3
d_call: .
cdr3_nt: TGTGCCAGCAGTCCTGCAGTAAATCCCTACGAGCAGTACTTC
cdr3_aa: CASSPAVNPYEQYF

j_call: TRBJ2-7
clone_size: .
v_call: TRBV12-3/TRBV12-4
d_call: TRBD1
cdr3_nt: TGTGCCAGCAGTCGGGACAGACCTCCGGACGAGCAGTACTTC
cdr3_aa: CASSRDRPPDEQYF

j_call: TRBJ1-3
clone_size: few
v_call: TRBV29-1
d_call: .
cdr3_nt: TGCAGCGGACACAGCTCTGGAAACACCATATATTTT
cdr3_aa: CSGHSSGNTIYF